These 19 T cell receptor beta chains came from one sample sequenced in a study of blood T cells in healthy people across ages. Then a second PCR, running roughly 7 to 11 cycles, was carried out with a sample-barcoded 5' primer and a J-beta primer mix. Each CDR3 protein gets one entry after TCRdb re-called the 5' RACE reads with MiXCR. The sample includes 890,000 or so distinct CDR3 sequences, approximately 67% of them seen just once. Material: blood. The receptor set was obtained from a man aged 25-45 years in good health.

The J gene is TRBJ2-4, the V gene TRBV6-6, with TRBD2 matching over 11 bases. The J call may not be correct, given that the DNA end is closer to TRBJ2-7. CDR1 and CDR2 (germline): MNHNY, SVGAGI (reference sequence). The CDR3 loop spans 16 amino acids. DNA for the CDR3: TGTGCCAGCAGACACGCCACCCCTAGCGGGGGGTACGAGCAGTACTTC. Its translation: CASRHATPSGGYEQYF.

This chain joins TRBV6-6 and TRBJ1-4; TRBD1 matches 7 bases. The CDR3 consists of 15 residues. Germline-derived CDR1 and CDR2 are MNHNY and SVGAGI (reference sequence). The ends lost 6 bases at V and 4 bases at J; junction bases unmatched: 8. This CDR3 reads CASSDSGTDNEKLFF. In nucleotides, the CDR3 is TGTGCCAGCAGCGATTCCGGGACAGATAATGAAAAACTGTTTTTT.

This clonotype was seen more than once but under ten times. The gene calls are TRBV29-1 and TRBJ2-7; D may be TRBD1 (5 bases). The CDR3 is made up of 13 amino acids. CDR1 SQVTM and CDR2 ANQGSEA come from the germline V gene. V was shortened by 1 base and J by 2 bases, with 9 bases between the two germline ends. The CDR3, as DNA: TGCAGCGTTGAAGGCGGCAGGGCCTACGAGCAGTACTTC. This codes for CSVEGGRAYEQYF.

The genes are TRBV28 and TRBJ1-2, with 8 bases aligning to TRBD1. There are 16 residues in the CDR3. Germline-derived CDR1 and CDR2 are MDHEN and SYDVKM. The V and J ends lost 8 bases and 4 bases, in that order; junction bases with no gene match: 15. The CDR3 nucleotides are TGTGCCAGCTCTCCAGGGGGCAAACCTCTAACCTATGGCTACACCTTC. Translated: CASSPGGKPLTYGYTF.

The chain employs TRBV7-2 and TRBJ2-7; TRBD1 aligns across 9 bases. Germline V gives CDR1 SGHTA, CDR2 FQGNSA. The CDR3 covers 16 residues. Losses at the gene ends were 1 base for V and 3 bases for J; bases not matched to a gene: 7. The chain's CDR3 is CASSLGVQGAGYEQYF. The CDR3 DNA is TGTGCCAGCAGCTTAGGGGTACAGGGGGCCGGCTACGAGCAGTACTTC.

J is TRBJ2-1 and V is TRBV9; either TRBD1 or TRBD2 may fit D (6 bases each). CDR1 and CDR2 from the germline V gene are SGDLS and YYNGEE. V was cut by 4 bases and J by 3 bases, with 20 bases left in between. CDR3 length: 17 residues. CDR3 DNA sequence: TGTGCCAGCAGCTTGGGGGGCAGGGTCCAGCTCTACAATGAGCAGTTCTTC. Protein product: CASSLGGRVQLYNEQFF.

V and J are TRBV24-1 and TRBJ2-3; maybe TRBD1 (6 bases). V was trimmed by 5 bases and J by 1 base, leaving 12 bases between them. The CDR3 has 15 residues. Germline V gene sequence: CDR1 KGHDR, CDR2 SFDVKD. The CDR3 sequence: CATSVRDTGTDTQYF. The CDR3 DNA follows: TGTGCCACCAGTGTCCGGGACACCGGCACAGATACGCAGTATTTT.

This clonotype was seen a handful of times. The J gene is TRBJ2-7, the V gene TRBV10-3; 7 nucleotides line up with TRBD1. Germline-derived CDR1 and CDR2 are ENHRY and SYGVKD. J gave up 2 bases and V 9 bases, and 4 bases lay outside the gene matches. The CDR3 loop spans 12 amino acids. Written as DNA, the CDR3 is TGTGCCATTACCGGGACAGCCTACGAGCAGTACTTC. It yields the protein CAITGTAYEQYF.

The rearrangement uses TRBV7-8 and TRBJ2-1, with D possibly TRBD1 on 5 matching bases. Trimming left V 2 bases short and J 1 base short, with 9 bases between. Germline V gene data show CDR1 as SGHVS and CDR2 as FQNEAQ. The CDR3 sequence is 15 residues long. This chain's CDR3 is CASSLKGLSYNEQFF. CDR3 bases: TGTGCCAGCAGCTTAAAGGGGCTATCCTACAATGAGCAGTTCTTC.

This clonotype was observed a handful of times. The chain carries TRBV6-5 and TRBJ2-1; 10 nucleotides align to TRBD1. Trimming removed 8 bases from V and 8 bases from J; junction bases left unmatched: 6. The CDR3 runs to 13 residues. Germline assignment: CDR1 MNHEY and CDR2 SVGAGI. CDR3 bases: TGTGCCAGCTGGAGACAGGGGGCGTATGAGCAGTTCTTC. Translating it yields CASWRQGAYEQFF.

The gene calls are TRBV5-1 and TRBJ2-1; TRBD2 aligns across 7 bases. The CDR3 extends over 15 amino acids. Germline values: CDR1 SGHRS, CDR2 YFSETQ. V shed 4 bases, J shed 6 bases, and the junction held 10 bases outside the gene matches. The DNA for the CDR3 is TGCGCCAGCAGCGTCGGGACTACCCACCTCAATGAGCAGTTCTTC. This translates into CASSVGTTHLNEQFF.

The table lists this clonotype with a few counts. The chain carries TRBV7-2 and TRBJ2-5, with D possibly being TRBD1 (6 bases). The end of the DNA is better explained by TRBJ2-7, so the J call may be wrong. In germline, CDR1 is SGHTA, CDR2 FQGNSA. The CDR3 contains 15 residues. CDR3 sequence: CASSLGAQGLGEQYF. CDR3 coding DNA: TGTGCCAGCAGCTTAGGTGCACAGGGCCTGGGCGAGCAGTACTTC.

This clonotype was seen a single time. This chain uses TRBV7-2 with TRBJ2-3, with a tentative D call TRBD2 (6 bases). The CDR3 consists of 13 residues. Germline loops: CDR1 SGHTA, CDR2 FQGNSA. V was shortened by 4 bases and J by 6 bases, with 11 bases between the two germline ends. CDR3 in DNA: TGTGCCAGCAGCTCTAGTCGGGGGGATACGCAGTATTTT. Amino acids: CASSSSRGDTQYF.

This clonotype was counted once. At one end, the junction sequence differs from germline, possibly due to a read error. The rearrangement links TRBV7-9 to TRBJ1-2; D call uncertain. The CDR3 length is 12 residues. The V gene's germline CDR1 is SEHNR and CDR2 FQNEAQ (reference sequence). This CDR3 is CAGSLGNYGYTF. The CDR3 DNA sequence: TGTGCCGGCAGCTTAGGAAACTATGGCTACACCTTC.

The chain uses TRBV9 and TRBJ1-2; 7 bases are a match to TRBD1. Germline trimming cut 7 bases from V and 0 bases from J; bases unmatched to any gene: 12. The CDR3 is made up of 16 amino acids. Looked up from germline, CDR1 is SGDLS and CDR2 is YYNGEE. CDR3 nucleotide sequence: TGTGCCAGCTCCGTTGGGACAGCGATAACTAACTATGGCTACACCTTC. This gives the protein CASSVGTAITNYGYTF.

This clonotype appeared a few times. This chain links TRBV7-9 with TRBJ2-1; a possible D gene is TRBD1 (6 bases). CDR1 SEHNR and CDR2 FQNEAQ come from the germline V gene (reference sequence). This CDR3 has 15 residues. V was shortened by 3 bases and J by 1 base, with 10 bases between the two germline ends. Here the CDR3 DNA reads TGTGCCAGCAGCTTTCAGGGGTTATCCTACAATGAGCAGTTCTTC. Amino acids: CASSFQGLSYNEQFF.

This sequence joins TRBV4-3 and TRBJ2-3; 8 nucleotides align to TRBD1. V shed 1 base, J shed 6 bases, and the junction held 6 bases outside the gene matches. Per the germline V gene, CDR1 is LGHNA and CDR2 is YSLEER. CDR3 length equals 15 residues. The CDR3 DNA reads TGCGCCAGCAGCCAAGCGGACAGGGATCGGGATACGCAGTATTTT. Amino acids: CASSQADRDRDTQYF.

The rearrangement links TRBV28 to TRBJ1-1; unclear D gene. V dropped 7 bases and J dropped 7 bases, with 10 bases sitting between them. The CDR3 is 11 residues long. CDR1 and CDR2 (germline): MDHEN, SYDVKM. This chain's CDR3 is CASNTNDEAFF. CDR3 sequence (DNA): TGTGCCAGCAACACCAACGATGAAGCTTTCTTT.

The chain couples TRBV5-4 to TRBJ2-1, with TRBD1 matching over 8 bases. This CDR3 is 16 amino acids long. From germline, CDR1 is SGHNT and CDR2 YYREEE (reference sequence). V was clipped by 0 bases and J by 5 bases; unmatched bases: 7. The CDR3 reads CASSLGPTGVHNEQFF. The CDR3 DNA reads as TGTGCCAGCAGCTTGGGGCCGACAGGGGTCCACAATGAGCAGTTCTTC.